The 23 T cell receptor beta chains in this list originate from one sample, sequenced in a study of T cells in Graves' hyperthyroidism and ophthalmopathy. Template material for amplifying TCR beta CDR3 regions consisted of RNA transcripts. First-round RT-PCR with HTBI primers amplified the TCR CDR3 region. Via MiXCR, TCRdb re-called the multiplex PCR reads, giving one row per CDR3 protein. This sample has a few hundred thousand distinct CDR3 sequences, with around 15% found just once. Source material: blood. The receptors shown here come from a young woman with Graves' hyperthyroidism.

This clonotype was counted at least ten times. The genes are TRBV11-2 and TRBJ2-7; D ambiguous. Deletions cut 5 bases from V and 2 bases from J, with 19 bases between. Germline V gene lookup returns CDR1 SGHAT and CDR2 FQNNGV. The CDR3 consists of 16 residues. CDR3 DNA sequence: TGTGCCAGCAGCACCCCGCCCGCGGTCCAAACCTACGAGCAGTACTTC. Its translation: CASSTPPAVQTYEQYF.

This clonotype has ten or more counts. The CDR3 DNA sequence: TGTGCCAGCAGTTCCCCAGGGGTCTTCGGTGAAAAACTGTTTTTT. It codes for CASSSPGVFGEKLFF. The chain couples TRBV27 to TRBJ1-4; D possibly corresponds to TRBD1 (6 bases). V was pared by 4 bases and J by 7 bases, with 16 bases between. This CDR3 has 15 amino acids. Germline CDR1 MNHEY, CDR2 SMNVEV (reference sequence).

This clonotype occurred a few times. The chain combines TRBV6-1 with TRBJ2-5, with 10 positions matching TRBD1. This CDR3 comprises 16 residues. Trimming cost V 6 bases and J 5 bases; bases outside gene matches: 12. Looked up from germline, CDR1 is MNHNS and CDR2 is SASEGT. CDR3 in DNA: TGTGCCAGCAGGAGGGAGACAGGGGGCAGCGTCGAGACCCAGTACTTC. It encodes CASRRETGGSVETQYF.

In its sample, this clonotype was seen many times. The rearrangement links TRBV12-3 or TRBV12-4 to TRBJ2-2; 9 bases align to TRBD2. Trimming at V came to 6 bases and at J to 9 bases, leaving 11 bases not matched to a gene. This CDR3 contains 15 residues. DNA for the CDR3: TGTGCCAGCAGGGGGGTTAGCGGGAGAAAAAGGGAGCTGTTTTTT. It specifies CASRGVSGRKRELFF.

This rearrangement joins TRBV12-3 or TRBV12-4 to TRBJ2-3; tentatively, D is TRBD2 (5 bases). The CDR3 loop spans 15 amino acids. V was cut by 7 bases and J by 5 bases, with 19 bases left in between. This CDR3 is CASTRVPLGRDTQYF. DNA of the CDR3: TGTGCCAGCACCCGGGTCCCCCTTGGGAGAGATACGCAGTATTTT.

The gene calls are TRBV7-9 and TRBJ1-2; TRBD1 is a possible D gene (6 bases). Germline V gene data show CDR1 as SEHNR and CDR2 as FQNEAQ (reference sequence). The CDR3 runs to 15 residues. The ends were cut back, 6 bases at V and 2 bases at J, with 16 bases in the middle. The CDR3 protein is CASSYAGEVNYGYTF. CDR3 nucleotide sequence: TGTGCCAGCAGTTACGCAGGGGAAGTAAACTATGGCTACACCTTC.

The chain carries TRBV20-1 and TRBJ1-1; TRBD1 aligns across 7 bases. This CDR3 comprises 13 residues. Germline V gives CDR1 DFQATT, CDR2 SNEGSKA (reference sequence). V gave up 0 bases and J gave up 5 bases; unmatched junction bases: 3. The CDR3 is CSARDDRVTEAFF. CDR3 nucleotide sequence: TGCAGTGCTAGAGACGACAGGGTAACTGAAGCTTTCTTT.

This clonotype was picked up many times. The V call is TRBV20-1, the J call TRBJ2-1; D remains ambiguous. This CDR3 region has 11 residues. The V and J ends lost 5 bases and 9 bases respectively, with 11 bases between them. The germline CDR1 and CDR2 sequences are DFQATT and SNEGSKA (reference sequence). CDR3 nucleotides: TGCAGTGCTTATCAGGTCGGTGAGCAGTTCTTC. It yields the protein CSAYQVGEQFF.

Points on this clonotype: A much larger clone lies a single base off, so this may be a read error. The chain joins TRBV27 to TRBJ2-3; TRBD2 matches at 16 bases. The CDR3 has 17 amino acids. The germline CDR1 and CDR2 sequences are MNHEY and SMNVEV (reference sequence). After removal of 3 bases from V and 5 bases from J, the junction contained 5 bases not matched to a gene. CDR3 loop: CASSFLGTSGRGDTQYF. The CDR3 DNA sequence: TGTGCCAGCAGTTTTCTGGGGACTAGCGGGAGGGGAGATACGCAGTATTTT.

This clonotype came up a few times. The rearrangement uses TRBV5-1 and TRBJ2-7, with 10 bases that match TRBD1. V lost 4 bases to trimming and J lost 1 base; unmatched junction nucleotides: 11. Germline CDR1 reads SGHRS; CDR2 reads YFSETQ. This CDR3 is 17 amino acids long. CDR3 in amino acids: CASSPMNSGQGSYEQYF. The CDR3 DNA sequence: TGCGCCAGCAGCCCGATGAACTCGGGACAGGGGTCCTACGAGCAGTACTTC.

A note on this clonotype: A much larger clone lies a single base off, so this may be a read error. The chain has TRBV7-2 and TRBJ1-2, with D unclear. The CDR3 length is 14 residues. Germline loops: CDR1 SGHTA, CDR2 FQGNSA. CDR3 sequence (DNA): TGTGACAGCAGCCCTGTCGGACGGAGAAATGGCTACACCTTC. Encoded protein: CDSSPVGRRNGYTF.

The chain joins TRBV7-2 to TRBJ2-7; TRBD2 agrees at 8 bases. Germline V gene sequence: CDR1 SGHTA, CDR2 FQGNSA. After removal of 0 bases from V and 0 bases from J, the junction contained 10 bases not matched to a gene. The CDR3 is 18 residues long. The CDR3, as DNA: TGTGCCAGCAGCTTAGCGGGGGGCGGGGGGACGGGCTCCTACGAGCAGTACGTC. This encodes CASSLAGGGGTGSYEQYV.

V gene TRBV19 combines with J gene TRBJ2-1; 10 positions agree with TRBD2. With 6 bases clipped from V and 2 bases from J, the junction kept 7 bases outside the gene matches. The CDR3 consists of 16 residues. The germline CDR1 and CDR2 sequences are LNHDA and SQIVND (reference sequence). CDR3 nucleotides: TGTGCCAGTAGCCGAGCCGGGACTAGCGCCTACAATGAGCAGTTCTTC. Residues: CASSRAGTSAYNEQFF. Together with reference TRBV19 and TRBJ2-1, the CDR3 gives the full variable domain: DGGITQSPKYLFRKEGQNVTLSCEQNLNHDAMYWYRQDPGQGLRLIYYSQIVNDFQKGDIAEGYSVSREKKESFPLTVTSAQKNPTAFYLCASSRAGTSAYNEQFFGPGTRLTVL.

This clonotype turned up a few times. Relative to the germline gene, one junction end is altered; a read error may explain this. The chain uses TRBV10-3 and TRBJ1-3; no firm D call. The CDR3 length is 15 residues. CDR1 is ENHRY, CDR2 SYGVKD, per germline. CDR3 protein: CASSSVHRSGNTIYF. CDR3 sequence (DNA): TGTGCCAGCAGTTCGGTGCACCGCTCTGGAAACACCATATATTTT.

This clonotype was seen many times. As DNA, the CDR3 is TGTGCCAGCAGTGGAGAGCAGGGACTCGGCTACACCTTC. Amino acids: CASSGEQGLGYTF. This chain uses TRBV2 with TRBJ1-2; TRBD1 is a possible D gene (5 bases). Germline V gene data show CDR1 as SNHLY and CDR2 as FYNNEI. This CDR3 is built from 13 residues. Between the trimmed V and J ends, which lost 4 bases and 8 bases, there was a span of 14 bases.

This clonotype was observed at least ten times. The CDR3 is CASSLLAGHSPEAFF. CDR3 nucleotide sequence: TGTGCCAGCAGTTTATTGGCAGGGCACAGTCCTGAAGCTTTCTTT. The chain combines TRBV27 with TRBJ1-1; D perhaps matches TRBD1 (5 bases). CDR1 and CDR2 from the germline V gene are MNHEY and SMNVEV (reference sequence). CDR3 length equals 15 residues. V was pared by 1 base and J by 6 bases, with 15 bases between.

This chain uses TRBV7-3 with TRBJ1-2, with D unresolved. The germline CDR1 and CDR2 sequences are SGHTA and FQGTGA. V lost 2 bases and J 7 bases, leaving 14 bases between the germline ends. The CDR3 runs 14 residues. As DNA, the CDR3 is TGTGCCAGCAGCTTATTTCCAGGCGTCGGTGGCTACACCTTC. It encodes CASSLFPGVGGYTF. Using reference TRBV7-3 and TRBJ1-2 for the parts outside the CDR3, the full variable domain is GAGVSQTPSNKVTEKGKYVELRCDPISGHTALYWYRQSLGQGPEFLIYFQGTGAADDSGLPNDRFFAVRPEGSVSTLKIQRTERGDSAVYLCASSLFPGVGGYTFGSGTRLTVV.

The table lists this clonotype with many counts. The gene calls are TRBV2 and TRBJ2-7, with 13 bases identical to TRBD2. Germline V gene lookup returns CDR1 SNHLY and CDR2 FYNNEI. This CDR3 has 17 residues. Losses at the gene ends were 7 bases for V and 0 bases for J; bases not matched to a gene: 9. CDR3 coding DNA: TGTGCCAGCATTTCGACTAGCGGGAGGTCGAGCTCCTACGAGCAGTACGTC. Translating gives CASISTSGRSSSYEQYV.

This sequence joins TRBV11-3 and TRBJ2-1; D remains unclear. CDR3 length: 13 amino acids. Trimming left V 2 bases short and J 3 bases short, with 5 bases between. Per the germline V gene, CDR1 is SGHNT and CDR2 is YENEEA. The CDR3 DNA reads as TGTGCCAGCAGCTTACCCATCTACAATGAGCAGTTCTTC. It specifies CASSLPIYNEQFF.

This clonotype was detected ten times or more. The chain has TRBV12-3 or TRBV12-4 and TRBJ2-1, with 13 bases lining up with TRBD2. The CDR3 covers 16 residues. V trimming: 5 bases; J trimming: 7 bases; junction bases outside the gene matches: 8. For the CDR3, the DNA is TGTGCCAGCAGTGCACTAGCGGGAGGGCCGTGGAATGAGCAGTTCTTC. It translates to CASSALAGGPWNEQFF.

The chain recombines TRBV4-1 with TRBJ1-1, with 7 bases that match TRBD1. The CDR3 is made up of 16 amino acids. V shed 2 bases and J 0 bases; nucleotides not matched to a gene: 6. Germline values: CDR1 MGHRA, CDR2 YSYEKL. This CDR3 is CASSQKGDSMNTEAFF. The CDR3 nucleotides are TGCGCCAGCAGCCAAAAAGGGGACAGCATGAACACTGAAGCTTTCTTT.

This clonotype was detected ten times or more. The chain links TRBV3-1 to TRBJ1-3; unclear D gene. The CDR3 extends over 12 amino acids. CDR1 and CDR2 from the germline V gene are LGHDT and YNNKEL (reference sequence). Trimming took 4 bases from V and 8 from J, leaving 9 bases between them. The CDR3 loop is CASSLLSDTIYF. The CDR3 region has the DNA TGTGCCAGCAGCCTTCTGTCTGACACCATATATTTT.

The table lists this clonotype with many counts. V and J are TRBV29-1 and TRBJ2-5, with no clear D. The CDR3 spans 13 residues. Trimming shortened V by 3 bases and J by 1 base, and 9 bases separated the two germline ends. Germline V gene data show CDR1 as SQVTM and CDR2 as ANQGSEA. CDR3 sequence reads: CSVERSSQETQYF. The CDR3 coding sequence is TGCAGCGTTGAGCGTTCTTCCCAAGAGACCCAGTACTTC.